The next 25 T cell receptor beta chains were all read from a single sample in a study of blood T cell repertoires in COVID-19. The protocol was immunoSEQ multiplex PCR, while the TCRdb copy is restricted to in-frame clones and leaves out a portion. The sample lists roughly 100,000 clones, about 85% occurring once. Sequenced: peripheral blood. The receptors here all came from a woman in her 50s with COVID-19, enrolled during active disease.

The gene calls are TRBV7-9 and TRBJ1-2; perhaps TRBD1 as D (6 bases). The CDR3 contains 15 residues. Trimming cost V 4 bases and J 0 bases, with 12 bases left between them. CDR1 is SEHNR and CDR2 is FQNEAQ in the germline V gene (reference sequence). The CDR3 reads CASSSTGSPNYGYTF. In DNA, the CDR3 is TGTGCCAGCAGCTCCACAGGGAGTCCTAACTATGGCTACACCTTC. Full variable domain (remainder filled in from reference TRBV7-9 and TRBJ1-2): DTGVSQNPRHKITKRGQNVTFRCDPISEHNRLYWYRQTLGQGPEFLTYFQNEAQLEKSRLLSDRFSAERPKGSFSTLEIQRTEQGDSAMYLCASSSTGSPNYGYTFGSGTRLTVV.

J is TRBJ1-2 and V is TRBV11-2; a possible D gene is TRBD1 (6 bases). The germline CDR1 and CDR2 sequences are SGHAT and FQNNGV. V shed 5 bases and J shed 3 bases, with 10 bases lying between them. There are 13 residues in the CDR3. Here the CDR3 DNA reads TGTGCCAGCAGCCCGGACAGCTACTATGGCTACACCTTC. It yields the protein CASSPDSYYGYTF.

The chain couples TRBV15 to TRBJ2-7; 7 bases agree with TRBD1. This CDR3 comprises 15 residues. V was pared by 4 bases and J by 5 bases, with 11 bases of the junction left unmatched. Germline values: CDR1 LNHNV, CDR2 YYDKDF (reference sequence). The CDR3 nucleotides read TGTGCCACCAGCATTGGTTCGACAGGGTTGCACGAGCAGTACTTC. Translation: CATSIGSTGLHEQYF.

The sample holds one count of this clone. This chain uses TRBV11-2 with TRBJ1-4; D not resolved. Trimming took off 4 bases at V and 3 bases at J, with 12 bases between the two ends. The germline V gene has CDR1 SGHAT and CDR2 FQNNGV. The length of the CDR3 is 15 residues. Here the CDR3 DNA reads TGTGCCAGCAGCTCCCGGGGAAGGTCTAATGAAAAACTGTTTTTT. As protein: CASSSRGRSNEKLFF.

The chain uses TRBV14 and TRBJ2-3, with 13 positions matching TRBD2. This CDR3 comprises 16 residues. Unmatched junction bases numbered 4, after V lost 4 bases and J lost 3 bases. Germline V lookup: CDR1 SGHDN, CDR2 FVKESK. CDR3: CASSRGLAGDTDTQYF. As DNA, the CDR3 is TGTGCCAGCAGCCGAGGACTAGCGGGGGATACAGATACGCAGTATTTT.

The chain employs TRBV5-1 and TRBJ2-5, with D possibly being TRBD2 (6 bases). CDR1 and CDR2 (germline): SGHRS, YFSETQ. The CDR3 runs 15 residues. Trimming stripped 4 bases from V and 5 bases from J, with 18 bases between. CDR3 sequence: CASSPEGPTGETQYF. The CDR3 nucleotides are TGCGCCAGCAGCCCGGAGGGTCCCACGGGGGAGACCCAGTACTTC.

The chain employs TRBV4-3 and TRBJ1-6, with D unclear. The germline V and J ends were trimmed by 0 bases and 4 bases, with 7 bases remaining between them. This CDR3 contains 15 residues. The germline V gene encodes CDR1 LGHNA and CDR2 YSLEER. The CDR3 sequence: CASSQDHQYNSPLHF. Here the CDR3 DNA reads TGCGCCAGCAGCCAAGATCATCAGTATAATTCACCCCTCCACTTT.

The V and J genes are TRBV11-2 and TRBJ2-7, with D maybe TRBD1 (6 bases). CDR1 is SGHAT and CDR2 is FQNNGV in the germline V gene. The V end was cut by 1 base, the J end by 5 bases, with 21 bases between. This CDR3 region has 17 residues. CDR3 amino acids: CASSLAPRGREKDEQYF. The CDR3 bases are TGTGCCAGCAGCTTAGCGCCCAGGGGCAGGGAAAAGGACGAGCAGTACTTC.

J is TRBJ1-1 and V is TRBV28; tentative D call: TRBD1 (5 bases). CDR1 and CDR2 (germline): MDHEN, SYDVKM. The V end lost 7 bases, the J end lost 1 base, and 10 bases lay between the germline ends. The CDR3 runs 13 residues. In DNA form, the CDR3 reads TGTGCCAGCAACATTCAGGGGAACACTGAAGCTTTCTTT. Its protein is CASNIQGNTEAFF. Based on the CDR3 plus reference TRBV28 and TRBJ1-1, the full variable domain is DVKVTQSSRYLVKRTGEKVFLECVQDMDHENMFWYRQDPGLGLRLIYFSYDVKMKEKGDIPEGYSVSREKKERFSLILESASTNQTSMYLCASNIQGNTEAFFGQGTRLTVV.

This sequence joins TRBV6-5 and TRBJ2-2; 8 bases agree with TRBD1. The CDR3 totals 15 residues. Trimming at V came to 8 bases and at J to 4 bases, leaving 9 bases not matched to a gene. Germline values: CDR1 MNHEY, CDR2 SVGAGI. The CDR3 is CASRATGGGTGELFF. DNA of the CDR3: TGTGCCAGCCGAGCTACAGGGGGAGGCACCGGGGAGCTGTTTTTT.

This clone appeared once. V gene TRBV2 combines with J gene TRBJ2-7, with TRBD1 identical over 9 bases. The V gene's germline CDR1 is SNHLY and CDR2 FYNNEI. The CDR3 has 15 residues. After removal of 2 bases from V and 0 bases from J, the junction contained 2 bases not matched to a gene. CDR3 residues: CASSEWGQGSYEQYF. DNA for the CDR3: TGTGCCAGCAGTGAATGGGGACAGGGCTCCTACGAGCAGTACTTC. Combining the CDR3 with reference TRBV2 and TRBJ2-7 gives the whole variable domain EPEVTQTPSHQVTQMGQEVILRCVPISNHLYFYWYRQILGQKVEFLVSFYNNEISEKSEIFDDQFSVERPDGSNFTLKIRSTKLEDSAMYFCASSEWGQGSYEQYFGPGTRLTVT.

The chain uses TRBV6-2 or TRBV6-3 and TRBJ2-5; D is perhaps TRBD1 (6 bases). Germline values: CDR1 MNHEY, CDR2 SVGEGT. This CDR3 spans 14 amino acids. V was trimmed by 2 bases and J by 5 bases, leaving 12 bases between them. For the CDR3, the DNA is TGTGCCAGCAGTTACCTGGGGGCTCGCGAGACCCAGTACTTC. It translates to CASSYLGARETQYF.

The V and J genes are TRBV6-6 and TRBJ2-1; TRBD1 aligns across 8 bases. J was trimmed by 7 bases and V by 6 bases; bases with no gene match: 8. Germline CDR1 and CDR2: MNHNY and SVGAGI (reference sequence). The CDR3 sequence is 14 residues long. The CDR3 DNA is TGTGCCAGCAGCCAGACAGGGGTGGGGAATGAGCAGTTCTTC. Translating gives CASSQTGVGNEQFF.

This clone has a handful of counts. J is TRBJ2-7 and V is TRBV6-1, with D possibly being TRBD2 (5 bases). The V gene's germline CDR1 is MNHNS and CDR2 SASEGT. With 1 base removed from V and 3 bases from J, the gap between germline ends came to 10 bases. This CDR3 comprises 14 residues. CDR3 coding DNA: TGTGCCAGCAGTGAAGGGCTAGCAGGCTACGAGCAGTACTTC. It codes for CASSEGLAGYEQYF.

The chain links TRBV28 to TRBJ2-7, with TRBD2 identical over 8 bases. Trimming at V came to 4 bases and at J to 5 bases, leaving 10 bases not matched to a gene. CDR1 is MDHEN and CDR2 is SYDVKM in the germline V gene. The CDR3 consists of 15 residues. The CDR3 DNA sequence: TGTGCCAGCAGTTATGACCGGGGGGGTAGGAACGAGCAGTACTTC. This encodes CASSYDRGGRNEQYF. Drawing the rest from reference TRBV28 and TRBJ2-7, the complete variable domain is DVKVTQSSRYLVKRTGEKVFLECVQDMDHENMFWYRQDPGLGLRLIYFSYDVKMKEKGDIPEGYSVSREKKERFSLILESASTNQTSMYLCASSYDRGGRNEQYFGPGTRLTVT.

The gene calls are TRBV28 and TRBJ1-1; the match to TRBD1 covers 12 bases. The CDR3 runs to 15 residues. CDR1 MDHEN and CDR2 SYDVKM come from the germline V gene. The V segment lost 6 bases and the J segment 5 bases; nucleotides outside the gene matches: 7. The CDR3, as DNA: TGTGCCAGCAGGTCGGGACAGGGGGCTTTAACTGAAGCTTTCTTT. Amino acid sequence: CASRSGQGALTEAFF.

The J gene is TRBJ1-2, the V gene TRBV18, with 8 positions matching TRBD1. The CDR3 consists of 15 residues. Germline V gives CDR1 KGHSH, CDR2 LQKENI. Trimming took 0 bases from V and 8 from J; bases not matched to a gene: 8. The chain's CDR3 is CASSPPVQGAAGYTF. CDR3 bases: TGTGCCAGCTCACCACCGGTGCAGGGGGCGGCAGGCTACACCTTC.

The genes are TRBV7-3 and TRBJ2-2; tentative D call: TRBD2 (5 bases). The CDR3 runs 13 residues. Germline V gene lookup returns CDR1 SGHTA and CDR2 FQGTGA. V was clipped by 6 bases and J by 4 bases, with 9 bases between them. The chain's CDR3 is CASRTISTGELFF. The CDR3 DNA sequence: TGTGCCAGCAGGACTATATCCACCGGGGAGCTGTTTTTT.

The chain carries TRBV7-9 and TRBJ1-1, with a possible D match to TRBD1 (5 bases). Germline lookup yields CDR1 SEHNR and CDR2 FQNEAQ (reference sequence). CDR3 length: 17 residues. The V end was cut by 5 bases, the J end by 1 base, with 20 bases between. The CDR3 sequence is CASSPGFEGHRNTEAFF. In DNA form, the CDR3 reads TGTGCCAGCAGCCCAGGATTTGAAGGACACCGGAACACTGAAGCTTTCTTT. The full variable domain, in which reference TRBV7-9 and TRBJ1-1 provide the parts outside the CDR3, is DTGVSQNPRHKITKRGQNVTFRCDPISEHNRLYWYRQTLGQGPEFLTYFQNEAQLEKSRLLSDRFSAERPKGSFSTLEIQRTEQGDSAMYLCASSPGFEGHRNTEAFFGQGTRLTVV.

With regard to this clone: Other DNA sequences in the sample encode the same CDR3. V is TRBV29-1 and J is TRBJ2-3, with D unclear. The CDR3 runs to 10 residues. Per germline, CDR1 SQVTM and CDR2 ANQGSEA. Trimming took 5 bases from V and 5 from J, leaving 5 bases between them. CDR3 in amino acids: CSVRGDTQYF. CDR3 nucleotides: TGCAGCGTTCGCGGAGATACGCAGTATTTT.

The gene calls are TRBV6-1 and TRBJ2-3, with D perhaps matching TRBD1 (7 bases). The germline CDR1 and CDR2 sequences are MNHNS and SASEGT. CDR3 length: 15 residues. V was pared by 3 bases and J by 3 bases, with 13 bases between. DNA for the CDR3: TGTGCCAGCAGTGAGAACAGGGGAGGAACAGATACGCAGTATTTT. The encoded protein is CASSENRGGTDTQYF.

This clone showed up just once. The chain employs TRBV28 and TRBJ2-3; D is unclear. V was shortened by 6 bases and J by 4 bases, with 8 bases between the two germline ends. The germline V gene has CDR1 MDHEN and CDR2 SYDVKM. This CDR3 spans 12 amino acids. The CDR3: CASSSLADTQYF. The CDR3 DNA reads TGTGCCAGCAGCTCCCTAGCAGATACGCAGTATTTT.

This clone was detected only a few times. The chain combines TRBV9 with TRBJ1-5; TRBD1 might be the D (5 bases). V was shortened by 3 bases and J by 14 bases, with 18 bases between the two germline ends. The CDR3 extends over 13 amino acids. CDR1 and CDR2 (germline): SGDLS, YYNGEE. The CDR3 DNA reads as TGTGCCAGCAGCGCGGAAGCGCGGGGGTGGAAGCATTTT. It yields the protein CASSAEARGWKHF.

The DNA of the CDR3 is TGCGCCAGCAGCCAAGATCTGGGGGCGAAGGGTGAAGCTTTCTTT. Residues: CASSQDLGAKGEAFF. V and J are TRBV4-3 and TRBJ1-1; possibly TRBD1 for D (6 bases). Germline CDR1 is LGHNA and CDR2 is YSLEER. The V gene lost 0 bases and the J gene lost 7 bases, with 15 bases spanning the gap. CDR3 length: 15 residues.

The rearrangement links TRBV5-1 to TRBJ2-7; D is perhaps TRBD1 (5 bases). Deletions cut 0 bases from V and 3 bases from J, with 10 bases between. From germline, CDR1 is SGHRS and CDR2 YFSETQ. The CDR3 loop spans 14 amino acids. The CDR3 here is CASSLGQMSYEQYF. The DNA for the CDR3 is TGCGCCAGCAGCTTGGGACAGATGAGCTACGAGCAGTACTTC.